This T cell receptor beta chain was observed in a study of identical twins. TCRdb re-derived calls from the 5' RACE reads in MiXCR, one entry per CDR3 protein. The sample consists of hundreds of thousands of distinct CDR3 sequences, 20% to 30% of them appearing once. This clonotype has just a few counts. V trimming: 4 bases; J trimming: 6 bases; junction bases outside the gene matches: 3. CDR1 LGHNA and CDR2 YSLEER come from the germline V gene. The CDR3 is made up of 14 amino acids. This same sample was also part of a study on T cells expressing NK-cell markers.

Material: CD4+ T cells sorted from blood. V gene TRBV4-3 combines with J gene TRBJ1-5; TRBD1 matches at 10 bases. This TCR was recovered from a young woman in good health. The CDR3 here is CASSRDRGSQPQHF. The CDR3, as DNA: TGCGCCAGCAGCCGGGACAGGGGCAGTCAGCCCCAGCATTTT.